This TCR beta chain was identified during a study of shared clonotypes between healthy human individuals. The wider study: Used for every donor were three CD4 naive, three CD4 memory, two CD8 naive and one CD8 memory plate.

This clone was observed a single time. This CDR3 has 17 amino acids. Germline lookup yields CDR1 MNHEY and CDR2 SMNVEV (reference sequence). Between the trimmed V and J ends, which lost 6 bases and 2 bases, there was a span of 21 bases. Replicate PCRs for sorted subsets used approximately 220 ng DNA; this equaled tens of thousands of T cell genomes. The protocol was immunoSEQ multiplex PCR, while the TCRdb copy is restricted to in-frame clones and leaves out a portion. Of hundreds of thousands of clones in the sample, 74% are singletons; the top ten hold 1.7%. Sequencing was done on a sample of memory CD4+ T cells sorted from blood. Subset given: CD45RA-negative fraction. The V call is TRBV27, the J call TRBJ2-3; D possibly corresponds to TRBD2 (5 bases). This clonotype was obtained from a woman aged 25 to 45 in good health. CDR3 sequence: CASSPLRFGGLTDTQYF. The CDR3 coding sequence is TGTGCCAGCAGCCCGCTGAGGTTCGGCGGACTCACAGATACGCAGTATTTT.